The present T cell receptor beta chain was sequenced within a study of blood T cells in healthy people across ages. Trimming stripped 2 bases from V and 2 bases from J, with 6 bases between. Germline V gene lookup returns CDR1 SQVTM and CDR2 ANQGSEA. The CDR3 contains 12 residues. There are a few counts of this clonotype. Combining a sample-barcoded 5' primer with a J-beta primer mix, a second PCR ran for roughly 6 to 12 cycles. In TCRdb, the 5' RACE reads were re-called with MiXCR into one record per CDR3 protein. There are about 1 million distinct CDR3 sequences in the sample; 35% to 55% occur only once, and 15% to 20% lies in the top ten.

The V call is TRBV29-1, the J call TRBJ1-2; D possibly corresponds to TRBD1 (6 bases). The TCR sequence derives from a woman aged 60 to 75 in good health. The sequenced sample consisted of blood. In nucleotides, the CDR3 is TGCAGCGTTGAAAGGGGGAACTATGGCTACACCTTC. Translation: CSVERGNYGYTF.